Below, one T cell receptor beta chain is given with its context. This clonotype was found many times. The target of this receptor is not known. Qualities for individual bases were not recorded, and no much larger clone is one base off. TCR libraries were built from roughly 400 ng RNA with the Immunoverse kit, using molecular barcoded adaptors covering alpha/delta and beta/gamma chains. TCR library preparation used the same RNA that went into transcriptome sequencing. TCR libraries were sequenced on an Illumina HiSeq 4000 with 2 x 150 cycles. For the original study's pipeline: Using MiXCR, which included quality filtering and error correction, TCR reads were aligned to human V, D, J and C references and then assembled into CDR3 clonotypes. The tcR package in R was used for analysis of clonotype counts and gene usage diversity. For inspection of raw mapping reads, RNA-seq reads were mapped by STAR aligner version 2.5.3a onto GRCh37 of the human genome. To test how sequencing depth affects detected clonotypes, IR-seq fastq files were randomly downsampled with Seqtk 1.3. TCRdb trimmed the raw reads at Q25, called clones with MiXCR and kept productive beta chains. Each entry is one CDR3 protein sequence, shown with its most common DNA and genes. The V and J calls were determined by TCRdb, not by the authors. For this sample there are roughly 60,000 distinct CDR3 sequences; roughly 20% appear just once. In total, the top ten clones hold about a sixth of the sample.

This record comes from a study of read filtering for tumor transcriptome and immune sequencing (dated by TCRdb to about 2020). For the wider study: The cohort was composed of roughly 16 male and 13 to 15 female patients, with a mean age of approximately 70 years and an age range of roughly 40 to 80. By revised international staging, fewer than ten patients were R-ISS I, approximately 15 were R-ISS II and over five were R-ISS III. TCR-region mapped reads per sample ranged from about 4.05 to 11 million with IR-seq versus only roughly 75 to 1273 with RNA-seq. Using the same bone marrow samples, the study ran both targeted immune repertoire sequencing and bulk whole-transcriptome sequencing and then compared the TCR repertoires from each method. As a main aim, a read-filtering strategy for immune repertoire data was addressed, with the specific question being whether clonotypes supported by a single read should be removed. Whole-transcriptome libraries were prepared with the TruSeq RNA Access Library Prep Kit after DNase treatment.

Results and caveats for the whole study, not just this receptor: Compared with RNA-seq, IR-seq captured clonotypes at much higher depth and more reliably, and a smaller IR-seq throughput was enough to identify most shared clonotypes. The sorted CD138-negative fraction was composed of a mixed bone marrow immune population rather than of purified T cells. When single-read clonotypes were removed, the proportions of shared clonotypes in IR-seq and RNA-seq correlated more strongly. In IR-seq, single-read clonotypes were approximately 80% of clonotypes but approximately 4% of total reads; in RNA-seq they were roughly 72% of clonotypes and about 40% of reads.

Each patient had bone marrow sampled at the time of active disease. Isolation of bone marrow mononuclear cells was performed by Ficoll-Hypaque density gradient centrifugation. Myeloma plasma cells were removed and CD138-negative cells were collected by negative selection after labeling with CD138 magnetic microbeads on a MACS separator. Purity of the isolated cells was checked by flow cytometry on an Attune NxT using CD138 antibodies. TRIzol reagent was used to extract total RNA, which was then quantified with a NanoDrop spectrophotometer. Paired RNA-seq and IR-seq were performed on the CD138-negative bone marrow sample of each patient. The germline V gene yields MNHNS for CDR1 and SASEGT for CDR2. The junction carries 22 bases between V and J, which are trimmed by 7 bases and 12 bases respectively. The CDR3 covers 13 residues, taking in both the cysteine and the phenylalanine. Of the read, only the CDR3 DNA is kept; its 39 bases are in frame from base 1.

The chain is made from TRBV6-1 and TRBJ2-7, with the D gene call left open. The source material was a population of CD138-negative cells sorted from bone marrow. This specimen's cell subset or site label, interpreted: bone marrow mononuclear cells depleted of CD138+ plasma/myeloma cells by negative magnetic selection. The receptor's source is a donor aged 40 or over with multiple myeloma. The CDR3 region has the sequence CASTPGPPGRAYF. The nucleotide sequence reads TGTGCCAGCACCCCCGGGCCTCCCGGTAGGGCGTACTTC.